This T cell receptor beta chain was found in a study of cytomegalovirus exposure and HLA in healthy donors. 13 Jbeta primers and 60 Vbeta primers were used for the PCR. The protocol was immunoSEQ multiplex PCR, while the TCRdb copy is restricted to in-frame clones and leaves out a portion. Altogether roughly 200,000 clones are present, around 87% being singletons, with the ten largest covering around 1.4%. This clone was seen a few times. Its antigen is currently unknown. CDR3 length: 14 amino acids. Germline CDR1 reads MNHEY; CDR2 reads SMNVEV (reference sequence). Unmatched junction bases numbered 10, after V lost 5 bases and J lost 7 bases. Whole-study results and caveats: The authors confirmed in vitro that three CMV-associated chains were specific for CMV antigens. Later on, an analysis showed TCR association rates differing by HLA locus, with DRB1 the most and HLA-C the fewest. A later analysis, which compared TCR beta chains of equal frequency, found the HLA-associated ones more clonally expanded. Across all donors, roughly uniform sequencing depth was an assumption of the presence/absence analyses.

This receptor was identified in a man younger than 45 in good health and CMV-seronegative. What was sequenced was PBMCs. This chain links TRBV27 with TRBJ1-1; TRBD1 aligns across 7 bases. CDR3 amino acids: CASSPRTGEYEAFF. DNA of the CDR3: TGTGCCAGCAGTCCCAGGACAGGAGAATATGAAGCTTTCTTT.